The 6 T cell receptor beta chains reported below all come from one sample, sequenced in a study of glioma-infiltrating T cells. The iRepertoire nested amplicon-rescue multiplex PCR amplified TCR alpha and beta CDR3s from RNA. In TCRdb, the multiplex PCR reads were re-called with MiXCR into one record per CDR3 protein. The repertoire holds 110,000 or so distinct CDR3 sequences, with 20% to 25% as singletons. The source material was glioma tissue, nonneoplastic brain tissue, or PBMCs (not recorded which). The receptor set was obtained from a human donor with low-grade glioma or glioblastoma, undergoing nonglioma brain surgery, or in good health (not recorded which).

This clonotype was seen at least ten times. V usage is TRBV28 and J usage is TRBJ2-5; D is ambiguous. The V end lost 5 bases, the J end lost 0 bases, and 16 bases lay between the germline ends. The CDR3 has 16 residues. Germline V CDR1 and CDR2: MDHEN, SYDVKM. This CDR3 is CASSARQQLYQETQYF. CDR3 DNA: TGTGCCAGCAGTGCTCGTCAGCAACTTTACCAAGAGACCCAGTACTTC.

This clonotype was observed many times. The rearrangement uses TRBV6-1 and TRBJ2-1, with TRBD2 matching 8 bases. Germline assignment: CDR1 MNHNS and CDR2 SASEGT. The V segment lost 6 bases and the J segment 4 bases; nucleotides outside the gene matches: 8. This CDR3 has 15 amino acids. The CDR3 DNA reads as TGTGCCAGCAGCCCGTGGCGGGAGGTATACAATGAGCAGTTCTTC. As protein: CASSPWREVYNEQFF.

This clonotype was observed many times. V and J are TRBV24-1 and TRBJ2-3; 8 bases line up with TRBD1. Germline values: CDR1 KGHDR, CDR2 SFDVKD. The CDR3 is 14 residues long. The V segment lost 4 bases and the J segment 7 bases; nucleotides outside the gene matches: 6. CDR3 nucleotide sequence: TGTGCCACCAGTGAGGACAGGGCGGGATATACGCAGTATTTT. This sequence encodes CATSEDRAGYTQYF.

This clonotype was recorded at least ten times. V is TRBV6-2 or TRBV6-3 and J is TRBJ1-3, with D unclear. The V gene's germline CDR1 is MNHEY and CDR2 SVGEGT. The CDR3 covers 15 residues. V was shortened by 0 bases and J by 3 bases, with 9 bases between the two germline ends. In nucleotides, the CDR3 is TGTGCCAGCAGTTACTCCGAAGTGGTTGGAAACACCATATATTTT. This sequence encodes CASSYSEVVGNTIYF.

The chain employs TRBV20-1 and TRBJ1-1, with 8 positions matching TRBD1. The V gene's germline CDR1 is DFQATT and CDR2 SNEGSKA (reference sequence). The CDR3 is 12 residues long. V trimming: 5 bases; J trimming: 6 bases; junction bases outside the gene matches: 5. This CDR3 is CSAPDRAPEAFF. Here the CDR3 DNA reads TGCAGTGCTCCGGACAGGGCCCCTGAAGCTTTCTTT.

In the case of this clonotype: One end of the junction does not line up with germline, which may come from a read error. CDR3: CVSRAGGFSYEQYF. Here the CDR3 DNA reads TGTGTCAGTAGGGCAGGAGGGTTCTCCTACGAGCAGTACTTC. The chain combines TRBV19 with TRBJ2-7; tentatively, D is TRBD2 (6 bases). From germline, CDR1 is LNHDA and CDR2 SQIVND (reference sequence). The CDR3 is 14 amino acids.